Listed here is a single T cell receptor beta chain. The CDR3 is 15 residues long. The germline V gene encodes CDR1 KGHSH and CDR2 LQKENI. V shed 3 bases and J 9 bases; nucleotides not matched to a gene: 7. The data belong to a study of T cells in Graves' hyperthyroidism and ophthalmopathy. TCR beta CDR3 sequences were amplified from RNA transcripts. First-round RT-PCR targeting the TCR CDR3 was performed with the HTBI primer set. MiXCR, run by TCRdb on the multiplex PCR reads, gives a single entry per CDR3 protein. The repertoire includes 550,000 to 800,000 distinct CDR3 sequences, around 16% of them detected once, and 15% to 17% sits in the top ten.

This TCR came from a man in his forties or fifties with Graves' hyperthyroidism. The sequenced material came from blood. The rearrangement joins TRBV18 to TRBJ1-6, with TRBD1 matching 8 bases. CDR3 residues: CASSPPRGPSSPLHF. The CDR3 DNA sequence: TGTGCCAGCTCACCCCCCAGGGGGCCAAGTTCACCCCTCCACTTT. Looking up the rest from reference TRBV18 and TRBJ1-6 gives the full variable domain: NAGVMQNPRHLVRRRGQEARLRCSPMKGHSHVYWYRQLPEEGLKFMVYLQKENIIDESGMPKERFSAEFPKEGPSILRIQQVVRGDSAAYFCASSPPRGPSSPLHFGNGTRLTVT.